This T cell receptor beta chain was captured by sequencing in a study of T cell responses to AZD1222 COVID-19 vaccine. Findings and limits, study-wide: The donor group comprised mostly white British people and more females; the analysis possibly underestimated clonal diversity.

Method: immunoSEQ multiplex PCR; TCRdb's copy keeps in-frame clones and lacks some. The table includes 150,000 to 200,000 clones, 70% to 90% detected once. For this clone: Its target is unknown.

Germline CDR1 and CDR2: MNHEY and SMNVEV (reference sequence). The J segment lost 9 bases and the V segment lost 0 bases, leaving 8 bases of the junction unmatched. The CDR3 is 17 residues long. The material was peripheral blood, obtained 28 days after the second dose of the MenACWY control vaccine. The sequence derives from an adult who received the MenACWY meningococcal vaccine as a control. The rearrangement joins TRBV27 to TRBJ1-6, with 10 bases aligning to TRBD1. The CDR3 reads CASSLSGTGAVGSPLHF. CDR3 in DNA: TGTGCCAGCAGTTTATCTGGGACAGGGGCCGTAGGTTCACCCCTCCACTTT.